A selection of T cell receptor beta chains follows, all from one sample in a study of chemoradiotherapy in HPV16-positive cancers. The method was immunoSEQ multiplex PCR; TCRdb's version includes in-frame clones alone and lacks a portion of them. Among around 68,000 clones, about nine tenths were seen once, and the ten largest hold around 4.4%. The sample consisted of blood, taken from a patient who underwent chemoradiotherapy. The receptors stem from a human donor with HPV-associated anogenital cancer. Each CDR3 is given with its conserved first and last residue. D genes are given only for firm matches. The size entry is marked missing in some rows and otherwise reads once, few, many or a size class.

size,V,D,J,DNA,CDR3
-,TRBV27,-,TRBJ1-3,TGTGCCAGCATTTTAGGAAACACCATATATTTT,CASILGNTIYF
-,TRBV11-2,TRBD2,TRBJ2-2,TGTGCCAGCAGCCGCGGGGGGGCGGACACCGGGGAGCTGTTTTTT,CASSRGGADTGELFF
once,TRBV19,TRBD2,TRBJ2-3,TGTGCCAGTAGTATTCTTCTAGCGGGGGGGTTAGATACGCAGTATTTT,CASSILLAGGLDTQYF
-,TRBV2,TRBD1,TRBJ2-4,TGTGCCAGCAGGGTAGACAGGGGTCCCGCATACTTC,CASRVDRGPAYF
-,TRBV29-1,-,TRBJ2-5,TGCAGCGTGGGGCTAGTCCAAGAGACCCAGTACTTC,CSVGLVQETQYF
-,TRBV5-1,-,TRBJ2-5,TGCGCCAGCAGCTTGGAGTGGGGGCTGGAGACCCAGTACTTC,CASSLEWGLETQYF
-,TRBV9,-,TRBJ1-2,TGTGCCAGCAGCGGAGGGGGAGGGAGCGGTGGCTACACCTTC,CASSGGGGSGGYTF
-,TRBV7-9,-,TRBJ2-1,TGTGCCAGCAGTACTTGGGGGCCCAATGAGCAGTTCTTC,CASSTWGPNEQFF
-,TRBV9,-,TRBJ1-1,TGTGCCAGCAGTATCGGGGGGACCGCTGAAGCTTTCTTT,CASSIGGTAEAFF
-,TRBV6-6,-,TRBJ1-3,TGTGCCAGCAGCCCAGGGAGTTCGGGAAACACCATATATTTT,CASSPGSSGNTIYF
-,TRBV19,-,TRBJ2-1,TGTGCCAGTAGGCTCAACGGTGAGCAGTTCTTC,CASRLNGEQFF
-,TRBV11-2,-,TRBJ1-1,TGTGCCAGCAGCTTAACCGGGGGCACTGAAGCTTTCTTT,CASSLTGGTEAFF
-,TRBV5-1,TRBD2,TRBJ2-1,TGCGCCAGCAGCTTGGTCAGCCTAGCGGGAGTAAGCAATGAGCAGTTCTTC,CASSLVSLAGVSNEQFF
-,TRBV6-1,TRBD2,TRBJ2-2,TGTGCCAGCAGTGAAGTGAGTAGCGGGAGTCTCCACCTTCCGAACACCGGGGAGCTGTTTTTT,CASSEVSSGSLHLPNTGELFF
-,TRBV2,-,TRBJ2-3,TGTGCCAGCAGGGCGACTGGCGGGGGCACAGATACGCAGTATTTT,CASRATGGGTDTQYF
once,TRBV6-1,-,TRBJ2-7,TGTGCCAGCAGGGACACCCTTCACGAGCAGTACTTC,CASRDTLHEQYF
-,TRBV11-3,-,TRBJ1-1,TGTGCCAGCAGCTTAGGTAACGGCCGGCACACTGAAGCTTTCTTT,CASSLGNGRHTEAFF
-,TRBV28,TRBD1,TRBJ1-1,TGTGCCAGCAGTTCGGGACAGGGTAACACTGAAGCTTTCTTT,CASSSGQGNTEAFF
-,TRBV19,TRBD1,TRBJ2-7,TGTGCCAGTAGTGTCGGACAGGCCTACGAGCAGTACTTC,CASSVGQAYEQYF
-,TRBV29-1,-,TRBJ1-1,TGCAGCGTTCGACAGGCGAACACTGAAGCTTTCTTT,CSVRQANTEAFF
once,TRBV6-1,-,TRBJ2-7,TGTGCCAGCACCCTAATAGGGATCTACGAGCAGTACTTC,CASTLIGIYEQYF
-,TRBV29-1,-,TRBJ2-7,TGCAGCGTTCGGGGCCTACAAGGCTCCTACGAGCAGTACTTC,CSVRGLQGSYEQYF
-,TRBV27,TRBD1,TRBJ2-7,TGTGCCAGCAGCCACGGGACAGGGACTTACGAGCAGTACTTC,CASSHGTGTYEQYF
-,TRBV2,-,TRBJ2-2,TGTGCCAGCAGTGTCGACACGAACACCGGGGAGCTGTTTTTT,CASSVDTNTGELFF
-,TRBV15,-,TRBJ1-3,TGTGCCACCAGCAGAGACAGGGCCGGAAACACCATATATTTT,CATSRDRAGNTIYF
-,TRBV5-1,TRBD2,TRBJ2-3,TGCGCCAGCAGCACACAGACTAGCGGGGCTGGAAATACGCAGTATTTT,CASSTQTSGAGNTQYF
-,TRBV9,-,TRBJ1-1,TGTGCCAGCAGCGTAGGGGTAGGGGACCTTACTGAAGCTTTCTTT,CASSVGVGDLTEAFF
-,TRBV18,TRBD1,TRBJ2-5,TGTGCCAGCTCACGGCAGGGGGAAGAGACCCAGTACTTC,CASSRQGEETQYF